This T cell receptor beta chain was captured by sequencing in a study of blood T cells in healthy people across ages. The germline CDR1 and CDR2 sequences are SGHRS and YFSETQ. The CDR3 contains 18 residues. J gave up 2 bases and V 4 bases, and 12 bases lay outside the gene matches. A second PCR, run for about 6 to 12 cycles, used a sample-barcoded 5' primer plus a J-beta primer mix. TCRdb reprocessed the 5' RACE reads with MiXCR, giving one entry per CDR3 protein. The sample gives roughly 700,000 distinct CDR3 sequences, 20% to 25% of which show up once; roughly a tenth is in the top ten. There are a few counts of this clonotype. The sample also formed part of further work on T cells of mothers and their children.

This chain uses TRBV5-1 with TRBJ2-5; 12 positions agree with TRBD1. The sequenced sample was blood. The sequence came from a boy younger than 18 in good health. In DNA form, the CDR3 reads TGCGCCAGCAGCCTACAGGGACAGGGGGCGTCTTTTCAAGAGACCCAGTACTTC. Residues: CASSLQGQGASFQETQYF. Looking up the rest from reference TRBV5-1 and TRBJ2-5 gives the full variable domain: KAGVTQTPRYLIKTRGQQVTLSCSPISGHRSVSWYQQTPGQGLQFLFEYFSETQRNKGNFPGRFSGRQFSNSRSEMNVSTLELGDSALYLCASSLQGQGASFQETQYFGPGTRLLVL.